These 21 T cell receptor beta chains share one sample of origin, sequenced in a study of regulatory T cells in long-lasting Graves disease. Time point: newly diagnosed GD, antithyroid drugs for less than 3 months. Following extraction of RNA from PBMCs, that RNA was used to make the TCR library. Arm-PCR with iRepertoire HTBI primers amplified the CDR3 regions for these TCR beta libraries. TCRdb called the multiplex PCR reads again in MiXCR, with one record for every CDR3 protein. The sample consists of about 350,000 distinct CDR3 sequences, about a sixth of them appearing once. The data also belong to a second study, concerning T cells in Graves' hyperthyroidism and ophthalmopathy.

The sample consisted of peripheral blood mononuclear cells (PBMCs), taken at new diagnosis, from a patient treated with antithyroid drugs. The receptor set was obtained from a man in his forties with Graves disease.

This clonotype was observed at least ten times. The rearrangement joins TRBV2 to TRBJ1-2, with D unclear. Trimming took off 8 bases at V and 9 bases at J, with 10 bases between the two ends. From germline, CDR1 is SNHLY and CDR2 FYNNEI. CDR3 size: 10 residues. The CDR3 region has the DNA TGTGCCAGCGGTCCGACCCGCTACACCTTC. The encoded protein is CASGPTRYTF.

In its sample, this clonotype was seen many times. As DNA, the CDR3 is TGTGCCATCAGTGCAAAAACAGGGGCGGGCGAGCAGTACTTC. Protein sequence: CAISAKTGAGEQYF. This chain uses TRBV10-3 with TRBJ2-7; 7 positions match TRBD1. There are 14 residues in the CDR3. Germline lookup yields CDR1 ENHRY and CDR2 SYGVKD. The trim removed 4 bases at V and 6 bases at J, leaving 9 bases unmatched.

This clonotype was seen a few times. The V gene is TRBV6-2 or TRBV6-3, the J gene TRBJ1-2; 8 bases fit TRBD1. CDR3 length: 12 residues. V was pared by 6 bases and J by 4 bases, with 1 base of the junction left unmatched. CDR1 and CDR2 (germline): MNHEY, SVGEGT. DNA for the CDR3: TGTGCCAGCAGGGGGACAGGCTATGGCTACACCTTC. Its protein product is CASRGTGYGYTF.

This clonotype showed up many times. CDR3 coding DNA: TGTGCCAGCAGCCAAAATGAGTTAAACATTCAGTACTTC. Protein sequence: CASSQNELNIQYF. V is TRBV3-1 and J is TRBJ2-4; D is undetermined. Trimming removed 2 bases from V and 6 bases from J, with 8 bases in between. The germline V gene has CDR1 LGHDT and CDR2 YNNKEL (reference sequence). This CDR3 is built from 13 residues.

The CDR3 region is CASLSATQLNTEAFF. The CDR3 coding sequence is TGTGCCAGCCTCTCGGCAACACAGTTGAACACTGAAGCTTTCTTT. This chain uses TRBV28 with TRBJ1-1; the D is unclear. CDR3 size: 15 residues. Trimming shortened V by 8 bases and J by 0 bases, and 16 bases separated the two germline ends. The V gene's germline CDR1 is MDHEN and CDR2 SYDVKM. Supplemented by reference TRBV28 and TRBJ1-1, the full variable domain reads DVKVTQSSRYLVKRTGEKVFLECVQDMDHENMFWYRQDPGLGLRLIYFSYDVKMKEKGDIPEGYSVSREKKERFSLILESASTNQTSMYLCASLSATQLNTEAFFGQGTRLTVV.

This clonotype was seen more than once but under ten times. One base away lies a much larger clone, so this may be a sequencing read error. This sequence joins TRBV6-1 and TRBJ2-1, with TRBD1 matching 11 bases. After removal of 6 bases from V and 10 bases from J, the junction contained 11 bases not matched to a gene. This CDR3 is 15 amino acids long. CDR1 is MNHNS, CDR2 SASEGT, per germline. This CDR3 reads CASSPGTGGRSEQFF. In nucleotides, the CDR3 is TGTGCCAGCAGCCCAGGGACAGGGGGACGATCCGAGCAGTTCTTC.

The chain has TRBV7-2 and TRBJ1-2; 8 bases fit TRBD1. Germline assignment: CDR1 SGHTA and CDR2 FQGNSA. The CDR3 totals 15 residues. V lost 5 bases, J lost 3 bases, and 8 bases stayed unmatched. CDR3 sequence reads: CASSPRGRYDYGYTF. The DNA for the CDR3 is TGTGCCAGCAGCCCCAGGGGGCGGTATGACTATGGCTACACCTTC.

This clonotype was counted between two and nine times. The V and J genes are TRBV20-1 and TRBJ2-3; no reliable D call. V lost 5 bases, J lost 6 bases, and 12 bases lay in between. Germline CDR1 DFQATT, CDR2 SNEGSKA (reference sequence). This CDR3 spans 12 amino acids. The CDR3 DNA is TGCAGTGCTGGGCCAGGTGGGGATACGCAGTATTTT. Its translation: CSAGPGGDTQYF.

This chain uses TRBV28 with TRBJ2-1, with a possible D match to TRBD2 (6 bases). The CDR3 has 16 amino acids. V lost 4 bases and J 9 bases, leaving 22 bases between the germline ends. Germline CDR1 reads MDHEN; CDR2 reads SYDVKM. This CDR3 is CASSSPRGVERTEQFF. The CDR3 coding sequence is TGTGCCAGCAGTTCCCCCCGCGGGGTTGAGCGCACTGAGCAGTTCTTC.

V is TRBV4-2 and J is TRBJ2-7; 7 bases line up with TRBD2. Germline V gene sequence: CDR1 LGHNA, CDR2 YNFKEQ. The CDR3 extends over 16 amino acids. V was clipped by 0 bases and J by 0 bases; unmatched bases: 5. The CDR3 nucleotides read TGTGCCAGCAGCCAAGATGAGGGCGGGGGCTCCTACGAGCAGTACTTC. As protein: CASSQDEGGGSYEQYF.

This clonotype was seen at least ten times. The genes are TRBV11-3 and TRBJ2-3; D call uncertain. V shed 2 bases and J shed 8 bases, with 11 bases lying between them. Germline CDR1 reads SGHNT; CDR2 reads YENEEA. The CDR3 covers 13 residues. CDR3 in amino acids: CASSLNLHGTQYF. The DNA of the CDR3 is TGTGCCAGCAGCTTAAACCTACACGGTACGCAGTATTTT.

This clonotype was found many times. The chain recombines TRBV20-1 with TRBJ1-2; perhaps TRBD1 as D (6 bases). The CDR3 length is 13 residues. Germline V gene lookup returns CDR1 DFQATT and CDR2 SNEGSKA (reference sequence). Deletions cut 4 bases from V and 4 bases from J, with 13 bases between. CDR3 bases: TGCAGTGCTACGCTACAGGGAGGCTATGGCTACACCTTC. Amino acid sequence: CSATLQGGYGYTF.

Many counts were recorded for this clonotype. The chain combines TRBV3-1 with TRBJ2-2; TRBD2 matches 7 bases. Looked up from germline, CDR1 is LGHDT and CDR2 is YNNKEL (reference sequence). This CDR3 has 15 amino acids. Trimming took 3 bases from V and 4 from J; bases not matched to a gene: 5. CDR3 amino acids: CASSHPREGTGELFF. The CDR3, as DNA: TGTGCCAGCAGCCACCCCAGGGAGGGCACCGGGGAGCTGTTTTTT.

This chain uses TRBV12-3 or TRBV12-4 with TRBJ2-5, with a possible D match to TRBD1 (5 bases). The CDR3 sequence is 16 residues long. V was pared by 2 bases and J by 5 bases, with 18 bases between. CDR3 sequence: CASSLSGRGTWETQYF. CDR3 nucleotide sequence: TGTGCCAGCAGTTTATCAGGAAGGGGAACGTGGGAGACCCAGTACTTC.

This clonotype was counted many times. The chain joins TRBV18 to TRBJ2-5, with 12 bases matching TRBD2. This CDR3 spans 15 amino acids. CDR1 KGHSH and CDR2 LQKENI come from the germline V gene. The trim removed 0 bases at V and 4 bases at J, leaving 0 bases unmatched. The CDR3 DNA sequence: TGTGCCAGCTCACCACCGGGACTAGCGGGAGAGACCCAGTACTTC. This codes for CASSPPGLAGETQYF.

In this sample, this clonotype turned up many times. This rearrangement joins TRBV9 to TRBJ2-6; D gene ambiguous. Trimming removed 7 bases from V and 3 bases from J, with 11 bases in between. This CDR3 region has 14 residues. In germline, CDR1 is SGDLS, CDR2 YYNGEE. The CDR3 reads CASSVGSGANVLTF. As DNA, the CDR3 is TGTGCCAGCTCGGTGGGCAGTGGGGCCAACGTCCTGACTTTC.

This clonotype has a count of ten or more. The gene calls are TRBV5-1 and TRBJ2-7, with 11 nucleotides matching TRBD1. V lost 4 bases, J lost 6 bases, and 6 bases stayed unmatched. The CDR3 is 14 residues long. Germline V CDR1 and CDR2: SGHRS, YFSETQ. CDR3 region: CASSPRTGGGEQYF. CDR3 DNA sequence: TGCGCCAGCAGCCCACGGACAGGGGGCGGCGAGCAGTACTTC.

V and J are TRBV30 and TRBJ2-5, with D unresolved. The ends were cut back, 4 bases at V and 2 bases at J, with 8 bases in the middle. Germline V gives CDR1 GTSNPN, CDR2 SVGIG (reference sequence). The CDR3 is 12 amino acids. As DNA, the CDR3 is TGTGCCTGGACCCTGTCTCAAGAGACCCAGTACTTC. The encoded protein is CAWTLSQETQYF. The whole variable domain, remainder taken from reference TRBV30 and TRBJ2-5, is SQTIHQWPATLVQPVGSPLSLECTVEGTSNPNLYWYRQAAGRGLQLLFYSVGIGQISSEVPQNLSASRPQDRQFILSSKKLLLSDSGFYLCAWTLSQETQYFGPGTRLLVL.

The sample holds a few counts of this clonotype. The chain joins TRBV6-5 to TRBJ1-1; no definite D call. CDR1 and CDR2 from the germline V gene are MNHEY and SVGAGI. Trimming took off 0 bases at V and 6 bases at J, with 11 bases between the two ends. The CDR3 spans 14 residues. The chain's CDR3 is CASSYSATAAEAFF. The CDR3 coding sequence is TGTGCCAGCAGTTACTCGGCTACGGCGGCTGAAGCTTTCTTT.

This clonotype was recorded a few times. The chain links TRBV7-3 to TRBJ2-2, with D tentatively TRBD1 (6 bases). The V end lost 2 bases, the J end lost 3 bases, and 10 bases lay between the germline ends. This CDR3 has 15 residues. Germline V CDR1 and CDR2: SGHTA, FQGTGA. The CDR3 protein is CASSLGRGDTGELFF. The CDR3 coding sequence is TGTGCCAGCAGCTTAGGCAGGGGAGACACCGGGGAGCTGTTTTTT.

This chain connects TRBV3-1 to TRBJ1-5, with 7 bases identical to TRBD1. The CDR3 spans 16 residues. The trim removed 0 bases at V and 0 bases at J, leaving 2 bases unmatched. Germline V gene sequence: CDR1 LGHDT, CDR2 YNNKEL (reference sequence). This CDR3 reads CASSQEGTASNQPQHF. In DNA form, the CDR3 reads TGTGCCAGCAGCCAAGAGGGGACAGCTAGCAATCAGCCCCAGCATTTT.